This TCR beta chain derives from a study of shared clonotypes between healthy human individuals. Splitting of each subset's genomic DNA was done evenly across several immunoSEQ plates. Libraries were prepared by immunoSEQ multiplex PCR; TCRdb keeps only in-frame clonotypes and omits some of them. Among about 820,000 clones, over 90% were seen once, and the ten largest hold nearly 25%. The study's findings and limits: Rarefaction revealed incomplete sorted-subset sequencing despite large depth.

Naive CD8 isolation took CD45RO-negative cells positively selected for CCR7 and excluded terminally differentiated effector memory CD45RA+ cells. In its sample, this clone was seen once. Antigen specificity is unknown. The sequence derives from a man aged 30 to 45 in good health. Input material: naive CD8+ T cells sorted from blood.

Here the CDR3 reads CASSPAGGEQFF. In DNA form, the CDR3 reads TGTGCCAGCAGTCCCGCGGGAGGAGAGCAGTTCTTC. The chain links TRBV6-5 to TRBJ2-1, with 8 bases aligning to TRBD2. The CDR3 is 12 residues long. J was trimmed by 10 bases and V by 5 bases; bases with no gene match: 4. The germline CDR1 and CDR2 sequences are MNHEY and SVGAGI.